This T cell receptor beta chain was found in a study of radiotherapy plus CTLA-4 blockade in lung cancer. At the level of the study: Objective responses were observed in approximately 17% of patients, and disease control was achieved by over 30%.

In germline, CDR1 is MNHEY, CDR2 SMNVEV (reference sequence). V was pared by 7 bases and J by 0 bases, with 14 bases of the junction left unmatched. This CDR3 has 19 residues. Study findings and constraints: In blood, tumor-derived TCR clones expanded after radiotherapy plus ipilimumab.

It was focal radiation plus CTLA-4 blockade with ipilimumab that patients with chemo-refractory metastatic non-small-cell lung cancer received. This table comes from immunoSEQ multiplex PCR, and its TCRdb copy is limited to in-frame clones, with some not included. The data hold roughly 48,000 clones, with 65% to 85% observed a single time. This clone was observed a few times. Its antigen is still unknown. Sequencing used peripheral blood, obtained from a patient treated with radiotherapy plus ipilimumab. The sequence derives from a human donor with non-small cell lung cancer who had stable disease on radiotherapy plus ipilimumab. The chain has TRBV27 and TRBJ1-6, with TRBD1 matching 8 bases. The CDR3: CASTFRQGLMSSYNSPLHF. The CDR3 region has the DNA TGTGCCAGCACCTTCCGACAGGGGTTAATGAGCTCCTATAATTCACCCCTCCACTTT.